Shown below are 15 T cell receptor beta chains from a single sample sequenced in a study of shared clonotypes between healthy human individuals. The repertoire was sequenced with immunoSEQ multiplex PCR; TCRdb's copy has only in-frame clones and lacks some. The sample comprises around 340,000 clones, more than 60% of which are singletons, and more than 9% rests with the top ten. The source material was memory CD4+ T cells sorted from blood. Subset denoted: CD45RA-negative fraction. These receptors came from a man aged 25-45 years in good health.

The chain couples TRBV5-1 to TRBJ1-4; D not certain. This CDR3 comprises 14 residues. Germline V CDR1 and CDR2: SGHRS, YFSETQ. The V and J ends lost 1 base and 0 bases respectively, with 4 bases between them. CDR3 residues: CASSLQPTNEKLFF. The CDR3 coding sequence is TGCGCCAGCAGCTTGCAGCCAACTAATGAAAAACTGTTTTTT.

The rearrangement links TRBV29-1 to TRBJ2-2, with 7 bases lining up with TRBD2. Germline V gene sequence: CDR1 SQVTM, CDR2 ANQGSEA. Trimming at V came to 6 bases and at J to 6 bases, leaving 1 base not matched to a gene. The CDR3 extends over 11 amino acids. CDR3 loop: CSVGRSGELFF. The CDR3 coding sequence is TGCAGCGTCGGGAGGTCCGGGGAGCTGTTTTTT.

This clone was recorded once. V and J are TRBV2 and TRBJ2-1; 9 bases fit TRBD2. The CDR3 runs 17 residues. Losses at the gene ends were 10 bases for V and 1 base for J; bases not matched to a gene: 14. Germline assignment: CDR1 SNHLY and CDR2 FYNNEI. The chain's CDR3 is CATRGTSGPSSYNEQFF. The CDR3 bases are TGTGCCACCCGAGGAACTAGCGGGCCCTCTTCCTACAATGAGCAGTTCTTC.

The chain is built from TRBV6-6 and TRBJ1-2; a possible D gene is TRBD1 (6 bases). The CDR3 sequence is 13 residues long. V lost 6 bases to trimming and J lost 8 bases, with 16 bases between them. CDR1 and CDR2 from the germline V gene are MNHNY and SVGAGI (reference sequence). The CDR3 sequence is CASRIDRLEGYTF. The DNA of the CDR3 is TGTGCCAGCAGAATCGACAGGCTCGAGGGCTACACCTTC.

In this sample, this clone turned up a few times. V gene TRBV11-2 combines with J gene TRBJ1-4; D is possibly TRBD1 (6 bases). Germline loops: CDR1 SGHAT, CDR2 FQNNGV. The germline V and J ends were trimmed by 4 bases and 7 bases, with 19 bases remaining between them. The CDR3 sequence is 16 residues long. In nucleotides, the CDR3 is TGTGCCAGCAGCTCCCTTACCGACAGGCTTGGTGAAAAACTGTTTTTT. Encoded protein: CASSSLTDRLGEKLFF.

V usage is TRBV18 and J usage is TRBJ2-3, with unresolved D. The germline V gene encodes CDR1 KGHSH and CDR2 LQKENI. CDR3 length: 16 amino acids. V was shortened by 4 bases and J by 3 bases, with 17 bases between the two germline ends. In DNA, the CDR3 is TGTGCCAGCTCACTGGCAGGACCTCATCATACAGATACGCAGTATTTT. It is translated as CASSLAGPHHTDTQYF.

V is TRBV11-2 and J is TRBJ2-1; 7 nucleotides align to TRBD2. The CDR3 runs to 16 residues. Germline lookup yields CDR1 SGHAT and CDR2 FQNNGV. V was pared by 1 base and J by 1 base, with 4 bases of the junction left unmatched. CDR3 loop: CASSLVSGVSYNEQFF. CDR3 coding DNA: TGTGCCAGCAGCTTAGTAAGCGGGGTTTCCTACAATGAGCAGTTCTTC.

V usage is TRBV30 and J usage is TRBJ2-7; the D is unclear. Germline CDR1 reads GTSNPN; CDR2 reads SVGIG (reference sequence). Trimming shortened V by 4 bases and J by 3 bases, and 7 bases separated the two germline ends. The CDR3 sequence is 11 residues long. CDR3 nucleotides: TGTGCCTGGAAGTCCGTCTACGAGCAGTACTTC. Protein product: CAWKSVYEQYF.

The DNA for the CDR3 is TGTGCTAGTGCCCCTTTCGGGGTAGCAGACACCGGGGAGCTGTTTTTT. Protein product: CASAPFGVADTGELFF. This chain links TRBV12-5 with TRBJ2-2; perhaps TRBD2 as D (5 bases). The V end was cut by 7 bases, the J end by 3 bases, with 18 bases between. This CDR3 has 16 amino acids. The germline V gene encodes CDR1 LGHNT and CDR2 FRNRAP.

This clone was seen more than once but under ten times. CDR3 DNA sequence: TGCGCCAGCAGACAACTGGCGGGTGAGGAAAAACTGTTTTTT. It yields the protein CASRQLAGEEKLFF. The chain couples TRBV4-1 to TRBJ1-4; no definite D call. V dropped 6 bases and J dropped 8 bases, with 16 bases sitting between them. Germline CDR1 is MGHRA and CDR2 is YSYEKL. The CDR3 sequence is 14 residues long.

The chain's CDR3 is CASSPTSGRADNEQFF. For the CDR3, the DNA is TGTGCCAGCTCACCGACTAGCGGGAGGGCCGACAATGAGCAGTTCTTC. The V gene is TRBV18, the J gene TRBJ2-1; 14 bases are shared with TRBD2. The CDR3 has 16 residues. CDR1 and CDR2 (germline): KGHSH, LQKENI. The trim removed 3 bases at V and 5 bases at J, leaving 3 bases unmatched.

In this sample, this clone turned up a few times. The gene calls are TRBV11-2 and TRBJ1-4, with a possible D match to TRBD1 (5 bases). The CDR3 totals 15 residues. Germline values: CDR1 SGHAT, CDR2 FQNNGV. Trimming left V 1 base short and J 7 bases short, with 13 bases between. CDR3 in DNA: TGTGCCAGCAGCTTAGGGGCAGGGACGAGTGAAAAACTGTTTTTT. It encodes CASSLGAGTSEKLFF.

The CDR3 spells CASSFLAGDYEQYF. Here the CDR3 DNA reads TGCGCCAGCAGCTTCCTAGCGGGAGACTACGAGCAGTACTTC. The J gene is TRBJ2-7, the V gene TRBV5-1, with 10 bases identical to TRBD2. Per the germline V gene, CDR1 is SGHRS and CDR2 is YFSETQ. V shed 2 bases and J 3 bases; nucleotides not matched to a gene: 2. This CDR3 has 14 amino acids.

The chain has TRBV2 and TRBJ1-5; D remains unclear. V was shortened by 1 base and J by 1 base, with 14 bases between the two germline ends. CDR1 SNHLY and CDR2 FYNNEI come from the germline V gene. The length of the CDR3 is 17 residues. The CDR3 DNA follows: TGTGCCAGCAGTGAAGAAGGACTGGCCGGGAGCAATCAGCCCCAGCATTTT. As protein: CASSEEGLAGSNQPQHF.

V usage is TRBV4-1 and J usage is TRBJ1-2; 7 bases line up with TRBD1. The V gene end was trimmed by 1 base and the J gene end by 5 bases; junction bases not matched to a gene: 7. This CDR3 is built from 15 residues. The germline V gene has CDR1 MGHRA and CDR2 YSYEKL. The CDR3 is CASSQVSGGVYGYTF. CDR3 DNA: TGCGCCAGCAGCCAAGTGTCAGGGGGTGTATATGGCTACACCTTC.